A single sample gave rise to the 11 T cell receptor beta chains below, sequenced in a study of control samples from healthy donors and cancer patients. Data came from immunoSEQ multiplex PCR; TCRdb stores just in-frame clones and leaves some out. The repertoire holds roughly 120,000 clones, with about 94% as singletons. What was sequenced was blood. The receptors shown here come from a man aged 25-45 years in good health.

The chain is built from TRBV24-1 and TRBJ2-2; D unclear. This CDR3 contains 15 residues. Trimming shortened V by 2 bases and J by 8 bases, and 14 bases separated the two germline ends. Germline CDR1 KGHDR, CDR2 SFDVKD. Here the CDR3 reads CATSDSRSVRGELFF. The CDR3 nucleotides read TGTGCCACCAGTGATTCCAGGTCGGTCCGTGGGGAGCTGTTTTTT.

The chain links TRBV5-6 to TRBJ1-1, with D possibly being TRBD1 (5 bases). CDR3 length: 13 amino acids. V gave up 5 bases and J gave up 6 bases, with 14 bases separating them. Germline V CDR1 and CDR2: SGHDT, YYEEEE. CDR3 residues: CASSQIDSAEAFF. The CDR3 DNA sequence: TGTGCCAGCAGTCAAATCGACAGCGCTGAAGCTTTCTTT.

The CDR3 DNA reads TGTGCCAGCAGCCGACTCAACAGGGCTGGAAACACCATATATTTT. Its protein is CASSRLNRAGNTIYF. The rearrangement joins TRBV3-1 (or the pseudogene TRBV3-2) to TRBJ1-3; D is perhaps TRBD1 (6 bases). V lost 4 bases and J 2 bases, leaving 12 bases between the germline ends. This CDR3 has 15 residues. The germline gives CDR1 LGHDT, CDR2 YNNKEL (reference sequence).

The rearrangement joins TRBV27 to TRBJ1-2; D ambiguous. The length of the CDR3 is 13 residues. Germline-derived CDR1 and CDR2 are MNHEY and SMNVEV (reference sequence). Deletions cut 3 bases from V and 1 base from J, with 6 bases between. CDR3 sequence (DNA): TGTGCCAGCAGTTTTGACTTTAACTATGGCTACACCTTC. Its protein is CASSFDFNYGYTF.

The genes are TRBV5-4 and TRBJ2-3; 13 bases match TRBD2. There are 17 residues in the CDR3. Losses at the gene ends were 2 bases for V and 0 bases for J; bases not matched to a gene: 3. Germline V CDR1 and CDR2: SGHNT, YYREEE (reference sequence). The CDR3 reads CASSFGLAGASTDTQYF. In DNA, the CDR3 is TGTGCCAGCAGCTTCGGACTAGCGGGAGCTAGCACAGATACGCAGTATTTT.

The V call is TRBV4-1, the J call TRBJ1-5, with D possibly matching TRBD1 (5 bases). Between the trimmed V and J ends, which lost 4 bases and 1 base, there was a span of 8 bases. Germline-derived CDR1 and CDR2 are MGHRA and YSYEKL. The CDR3 has 14 amino acids. CDR3 nucleotide sequence: TGCGCCAGCAGCCCCTGGGGGAGCAATCAGCCCCAGCATTTT. Translation gives CASSPWGSNQPQHF.

CDR3 DNA sequence: TGTGCCAGCAGAACTAGTGGGGGTAACAATGAGCAGTTCTTC. Protein sequence: CASRTSGGNNEQFF. The chain has TRBV11-2 and TRBJ2-1; D may correspond to TRBD1 or TRBD2 (5 bases each). Germline V lookup: CDR1 SGHAT, CDR2 FQNNGV. The CDR3 has 14 residues. Trimming removed 6 bases from V and 5 bases from J, with 14 bases in between.

V usage is TRBV11-2 and J usage is TRBJ1-2, with 8 positions matching TRBD1. The CDR3 spans 10 residues. Germline CDR1 and CDR2: SGHAT and FQNNGV. Trimming at V came to 10 bases and at J to 12 bases, leaving 7 bases not matched to a gene. CDR3 coding DNA: TGTGCCATCGGACAGGGTAGAAACACCTTC. This translates into CAIGQGRNTF.

The chain is built from TRBV28 and TRBJ1-1, with D possibly matching TRBD1 (5 bases). CDR1 and CDR2 (germline): MDHEN, SYDVKM. The CDR3 has 14 residues. Trimming shortened V by 6 bases and J by 4 bases, and 15 bases separated the two germline ends. The CDR3 DNA follows: TGTGCCAGCAGCCCAGGGAGCACCGGCACTGAAGCTTTCTTT. Translation gives CASSPGSTGTEAFF.

The genes are TRBV6-5 and TRBJ2-3, with a weak D call TRBD2 (6 bases). Germline assignment: CDR1 MNHEY and CDR2 SVGAGI. There are 13 residues in the CDR3. Trimming pared 6 bases from V and 1 base from J, leaving 8 bases between. As DNA, the CDR3 is TGTGCCAGCAGGGGACTCGGCACAGATACGCAGTATTTT. This gives the protein CASRGLGTDTQYF.

The chain links TRBV6-2 or TRBV6-3 to TRBJ1-1, with D perhaps matching TRBD1 (6 bases). Germline V CDR1 and CDR2: MNHEY, SVGEGT. The CDR3 has 18 amino acids. V gave up 6 bases and J gave up 1 base, with 24 bases separating them. CDR3 protein: CASSDTGQGALKNTEAFF. DNA of the CDR3: TGTGCCAGCAGCGACACGGGACAAGGGGCTTTGAAGAACACTGAAGCTTTCTTT.